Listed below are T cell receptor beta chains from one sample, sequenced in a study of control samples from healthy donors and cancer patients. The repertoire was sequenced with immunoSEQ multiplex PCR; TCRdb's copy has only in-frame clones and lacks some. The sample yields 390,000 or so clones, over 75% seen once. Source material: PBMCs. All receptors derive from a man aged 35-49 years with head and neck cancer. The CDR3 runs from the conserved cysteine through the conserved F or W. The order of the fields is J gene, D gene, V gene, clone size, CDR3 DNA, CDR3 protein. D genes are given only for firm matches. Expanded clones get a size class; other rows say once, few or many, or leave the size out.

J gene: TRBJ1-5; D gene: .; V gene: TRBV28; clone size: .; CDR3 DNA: TGTGCCAGCAGTTTCTACAGTTATAGCAATCAGCCCCAGCATTTT; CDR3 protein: CASSFYSYSNQPQHF
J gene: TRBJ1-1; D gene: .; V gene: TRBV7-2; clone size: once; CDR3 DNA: TGTGCCAGCAGCTTAGTGGAGGGGACTGAAGCTTTCTTT; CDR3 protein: CASSLVEGTEAFF
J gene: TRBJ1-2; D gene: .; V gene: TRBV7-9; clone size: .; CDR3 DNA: TGTGCCAGCAGCCCCCGGCAGGGCGAATCCAACTATGGCTACACCTTC; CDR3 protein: CASSPRQGESNYGYTF
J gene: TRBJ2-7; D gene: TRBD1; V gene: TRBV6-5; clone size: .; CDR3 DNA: TGTGGTACCCACCCGGGACAGGGAAGGGACGAGCAGTACTTC; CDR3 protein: CGTHPGQGRDEQYF
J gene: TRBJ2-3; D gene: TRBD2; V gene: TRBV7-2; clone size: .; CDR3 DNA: TGTGCCAGCAGCTTCCAGCGGGGGGGCGCGGATACGCAGTATTTT; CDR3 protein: CASSFQRGGADTQYF
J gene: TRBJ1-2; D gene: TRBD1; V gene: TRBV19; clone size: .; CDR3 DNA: TGTGCCAGTAGTCAGACAGGGCTTGACAACTATGGCTACACCTTC; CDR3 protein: CASSQTGLDNYGYTF
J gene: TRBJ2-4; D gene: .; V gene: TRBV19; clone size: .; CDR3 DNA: TGTGCCAGTAGTATAGAAGCGGTGGGGCAGGGAATAGGGGGTGCCAAAAACATTCAGTACTTC; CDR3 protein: CASSIEAVGQGIGGAKNIQYF
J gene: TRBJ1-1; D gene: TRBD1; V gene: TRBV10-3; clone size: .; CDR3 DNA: TGTGCCATCATGGGGGGACAGGGGGCAGGTAGCACTGAAGCTTTCTTT; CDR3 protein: CAIMGGQGAGSTEAFF
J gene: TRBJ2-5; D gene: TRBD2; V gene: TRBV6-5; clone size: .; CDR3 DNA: TGTGCCAGCCGATTAACTAGCGGAGGATTGCAGACCCAGTACTTC; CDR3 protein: CASRLTSGGLQTQYF
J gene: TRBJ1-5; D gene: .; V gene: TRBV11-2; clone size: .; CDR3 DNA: TGTGCCAGCAGCTTAGTAGGTGGAAGCAATCAGCCCCAGCATTTT; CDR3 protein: CASSLVGGSNQPQHF
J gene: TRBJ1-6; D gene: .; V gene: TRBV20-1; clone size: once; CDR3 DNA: TGCAGTGCGGGTTACGGGTACTCCCTCCACTTT; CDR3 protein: CSAGYGYSLHF
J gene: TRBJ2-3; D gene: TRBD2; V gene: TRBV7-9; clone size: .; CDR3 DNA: TGTGCCAGCAGCTTAGAATCGTCGGCTAGCGGGGGGGCAGGTGATACGCAGTATTTT; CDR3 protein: CASSLESSASGGAGDTQYF
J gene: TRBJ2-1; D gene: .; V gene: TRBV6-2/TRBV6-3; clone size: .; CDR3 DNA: TGTGCCAGCAGTTTAAACCGAGCCCCCGGGACAAGGGTCTTC; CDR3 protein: CASSLNRAPGTRVF
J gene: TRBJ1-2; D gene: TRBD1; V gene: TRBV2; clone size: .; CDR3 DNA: TGTGCCAGCAGTGGGACAGGGGGCCATGGCTACACCTTC; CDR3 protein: CASSGTGGHGYTF
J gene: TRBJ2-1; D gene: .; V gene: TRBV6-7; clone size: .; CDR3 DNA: TGTGCCACCAGGACAGCCTACAATGAGCAGTTCTTC; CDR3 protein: CATRTAYNEQFF
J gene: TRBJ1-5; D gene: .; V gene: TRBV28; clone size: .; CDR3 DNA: TGTGCCAGCAGATTAGGGATGGGGAGCAATCAGCCCCAGCATTTT; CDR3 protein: CASRLGMGSNQPQHF
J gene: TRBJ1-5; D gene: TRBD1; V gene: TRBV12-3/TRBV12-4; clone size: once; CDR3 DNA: TGTGCCAGCAGGCCGACAGGGGGACAGCCCCAGCATTTT; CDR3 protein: CASRPTGGQPQHF
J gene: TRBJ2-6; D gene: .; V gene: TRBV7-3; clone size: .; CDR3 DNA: TGTGCCAGCAGCTTAACTGGACAAATATCTGGGGCCAACGTCCTGACTTTC; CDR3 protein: CASSLTGQISGANVLTF
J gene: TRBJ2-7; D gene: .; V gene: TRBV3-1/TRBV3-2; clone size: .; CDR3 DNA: TGTGCCAGCAGCCCGGGGAAATTGGGTTCCTACGAGCAGTACTTC; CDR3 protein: CASSPGKLGSYEQYF
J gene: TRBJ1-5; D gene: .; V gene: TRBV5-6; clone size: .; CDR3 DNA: TGTGCCAGCAGCTTGGCCATGGGGGCCAGAGAGAATCAGCCCCAGCATTTT; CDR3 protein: CASSLAMGARENQPQHF
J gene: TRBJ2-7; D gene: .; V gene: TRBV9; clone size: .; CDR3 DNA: TGTGCCAGCTCTCAAGGGGTGGCAGGCTACGAGCAGTACTTC; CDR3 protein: CASSQGVAGYEQYF
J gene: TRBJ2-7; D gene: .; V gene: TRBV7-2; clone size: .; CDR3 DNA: TGTGCCAGCAGCTTGGGTACCTACGAGCAGTACTTC; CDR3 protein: CASSLGTYEQYF
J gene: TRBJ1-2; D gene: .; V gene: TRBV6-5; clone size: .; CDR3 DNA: TGTGCCAGCAGTTACGGGGACCGACCTATCTATGGCTACACCTTC; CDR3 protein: CASSYGDRPIYGYTF
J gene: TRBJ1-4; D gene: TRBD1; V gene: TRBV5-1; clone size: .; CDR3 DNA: TGCGCCAGCAGCCCGGGACAGTATGAAAAACTGTTTTTT; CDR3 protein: CASSPGQYEKLFF
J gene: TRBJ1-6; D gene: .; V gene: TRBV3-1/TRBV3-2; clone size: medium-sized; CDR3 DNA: TGTGCCAGCAGCCCCTGGGCCAGTTCACCCCTCCACTTT; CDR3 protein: CASSPWASSPLHF
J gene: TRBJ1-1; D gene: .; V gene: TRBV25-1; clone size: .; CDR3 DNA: TGTGCCAGCAGTCAACGGACGGGGAACACTGAAGCTTTCTTT; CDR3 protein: CASSQRTGNTEAFF